This T cell receptor beta chain is drawn from a study of blood T cell repertoires in COVID-19. Unmatched junction bases numbered 3, after V lost 4 bases and J lost 5 bases. Germline V gene lookup returns CDR1 ENHRY and CDR2 SYGVKD. The CDR3 is made up of 13 amino acids. Measured with immunoSEQ multiplex PCR; TCRdb has only the in-frame clones, and not every one. The top ten clones hold 7% to 10% of a sample with some 50,000 clones, roughly 84% of them seen once. J is TRBJ2-7 and V is TRBV10-3; 9 nucleotides align to TRBD1. What was sequenced was peripheral blood. The source of this sequence is a man aged 50 or older with active COVID-19. CDR3 nucleotides: TGTGCCATCAGTGCTACAGGGGGCGACGAGCAGTACTTC. This codes for CAISATGGDEQYF.